This TCR beta chain was found in a study of Graves' ophthalmopathy and Graves' hyperthyroidism. Study-wide results and caveats: Blood also contained most of the expanded thyroid clonotypes above 0.001 frequency.

Amplified material comprised TCR beta CDR3 regions derived from RNA transcripts. The first-round RT-PCR employed HTBI primers together with the Qiagen OneStep RT-PCR kit. A multiplex PCR was then performed as the second round. TCRdb fed the multiplex PCR reads into MiXCR, producing one record per CDR3 protein. The table lists almost 750,000 distinct CDR3 sequences, roughly 40% of them singletons. With V trimmed by 1 base and J by 7 bases, 11 bases remained unmatched. Germline CDR1 and CDR2: LNHDA and SQIVND (reference sequence). The CDR3 spans 17 residues. Thyroid ultrasound, orbital computed tomography, TRAb, serum thyroxine and clinical symptoms formed the basis of diagnosis. PBMCs were isolated from an approximately 10 ml sample of fresh peripheral blood. This clonotype occurred many times. Its antigen is unknown.

Sequencing used peripheral blood. The sequence came from an adult man with Graves' ophthalmopathy. This rearrangement joins TRBV19 to TRBJ1-5, with 9 bases identical to TRBD1. As DNA, the CDR3 is TGTGCCAGTAGTATAGCACCCACAGGGGGCTTCGGACAGCCCCAGCATTTT. The encoded protein is CASSIAPTGGFGQPQHF.